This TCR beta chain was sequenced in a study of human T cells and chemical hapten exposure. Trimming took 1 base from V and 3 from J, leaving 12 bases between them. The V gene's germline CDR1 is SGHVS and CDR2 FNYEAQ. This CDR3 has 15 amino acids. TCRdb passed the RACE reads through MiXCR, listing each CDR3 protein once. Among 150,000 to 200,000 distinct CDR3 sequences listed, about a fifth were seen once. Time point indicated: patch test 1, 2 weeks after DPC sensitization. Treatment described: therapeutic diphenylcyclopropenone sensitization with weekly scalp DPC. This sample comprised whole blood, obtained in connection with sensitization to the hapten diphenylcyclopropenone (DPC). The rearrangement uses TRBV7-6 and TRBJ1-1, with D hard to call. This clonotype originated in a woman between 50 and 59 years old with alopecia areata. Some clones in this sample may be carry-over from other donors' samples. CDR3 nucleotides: TGTGCCAGCAGCTTAGAGTCGGGTCGGTACACTGAAGCTTTCTTT. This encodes CASSLESGRYTEAFF.